This T cell receptor (beta chain) was documented in a study of OX40 agonist ivuxolimab in advanced cancers. The CDR3 length is 15 residues. Germline trimming cut 3 bases from V and 6 bases from J; bases unmatched to any gene: 8. CDR1 SNHLY and CDR2 FYNNEI come from the germline V gene. Profiling relied on immunoSEQ multiplex PCR, and the TCRdb table lists in-frame clones only, not all of them. The table lists about 45,000 clones, about four fifths of them singletons. The source is an adult with an advanced solid tumor such as melanoma, head and neck, liver or kidney cancer. The chain carries TRBV2 and TRBJ2-1, with 7 bases aligning to TRBD1. This material consisted of CD4+ or CD8+ T cells sorted from blood, taken in a trial of the OX40 agonist ivuxolimab. The CDR3 loop reads CASSDASGGCNEQFF. Written as DNA, the CDR3 is TGTGCCAGCAGTGATGCGTCAGGGGGATGCAATGAGCAGTTCTTC. The variable domain in full, with the rest retrieved from reference TRBV2 and TRBJ2-1, is EPEVTQTPSHQVTQMGQEVILRCVPISNHLYFYWYRQILGQKVEFLVSFYNNEISEKSEIFDDQFSVERPDGSNFTLKIRSTKLEDSAMYFCASSDASGGCNEQFFGPGTRLTVL.